These 11 T cell receptor beta chains were sequenced from one sample in a study of cytomegalovirus exposure and HLA in healthy donors. Here immunoSEQ multiplex PCR was the method, and the copy in TCRdb shows in-frame clones only, minus some. The data hold roughly 50,000 clones, with around 90% observed a single time. The sequenced sample consisted of PBMCs. The receptors shown here come from a young man in good health and CMV-seronegative.

V usage is TRBV9 and J usage is TRBJ2-1, with 7 bases identical to TRBD2. V dropped 0 bases and J dropped 8; count of bases not matched to a gene: 8. The CDR3 length is 15 residues. CDR1 and CDR2 from the germline V gene are SGDLS and YYNGEE. The CDR3 here is CASSVAVGRFDEQFF. The CDR3 coding sequence is TGTGCCAGCAGCGTAGCTGTCGGGAGGTTCGATGAGCAGTTCTTC.

The chain joins TRBV7-6 to TRBJ2-3; 9 nucleotides align to TRBD1. V lost 1 base, J lost 5 bases, and 10 bases stayed unmatched. Germline values: CDR1 SGHVS, CDR2 FNYEAQ. The CDR3 runs 17 residues. For the CDR3, the DNA is TGTGCCAGCAGCTTAGAGGCGGGACAGGGCAGGATAGATACGCAGTATTTT. Translating gives CASSLEAGQGRIDTQYF.

The V and J genes are TRBV27 and TRBJ2-7; 10 nucleotides line up with TRBD2. Unmatched junction bases numbered 25, after V lost 4 bases and J lost 4 bases. Germline V gives CDR1 MNHEY, CDR2 SMNVEV (reference sequence). CDR3 length: 21 amino acids. For the CDR3, the DNA is TGTGCCAGCAGTTCGAAGCCTTACCAGGGAGGCCTAGCGGGAGATCTATACGAGCAGTACTTC. This sequence encodes CASSSKPYQGGLAGDLYEQYF.

The chain recombines TRBV7-8 with TRBJ2-7, with D perhaps matching TRBD2 (6 bases). The CDR3 length is 14 residues. CDR1 is SGHVS, CDR2 FQNEAQ, per germline. V dropped 7 bases and J dropped 4 bases, with 17 bases sitting between them. CDR3 sequence (DNA): TGTGCCAGCACCCTCGGGGGAGTCAAGTACGAGCAGTACTTC. Its translation: CASTLGGVKYEQYF.

This rearrangement joins TRBV19 to TRBJ1-2; D possibly corresponds to TRBD1 (5 bases). The V end was cut by 1 base, the J end by 4 bases, with 22 bases between. The CDR3 length is 18 residues. Germline V gives CDR1 LNHDA, CDR2 SQIVND (reference sequence). CDR3 region: CASSIASTGSGAPYGYTF. The CDR3 region has the DNA TGTGCCAGTAGTATAGCCTCCACCGGGAGTGGGGCACCCTATGGCTACACCTTC.

The rearrangement uses TRBV7-2 and TRBJ2-2, with D possibly being TRBD2 (6 bases). Germline V gene data show CDR1 as SGHTA and CDR2 as FQGNSA. The CDR3 spans 19 residues. V lost 2 bases and J lost 2, with 21 bases in between. DNA of the CDR3: TGTGCCAGCAGCTTACCGCCAGGGAGGCGTAGCGGTAACACCGGGGAGCTGTTTTTT. As protein: CASSLPPGRRSGNTGELFF.

The V and J genes are TRBV29-1 and TRBJ1-2; a possible D gene is TRBD1 (6 bases). The CDR3 is made up of 12 amino acids. In germline, CDR1 is SQVTM, CDR2 ANQGSEA. The ends were cut back, 6 bases at V and 2 bases at J, with 10 bases in the middle. The DNA for the CDR3 is TGCAGCGTCGCAACAGGGAACTATGGCTACACCTTC. Translation gives CSVATGNYGYTF.

The gene calls are TRBV6-1 and TRBJ1-2; TRBD1 matches 7 bases. Trimming took 7 bases from V and 6 from J; bases not matched to a gene: 8. Germline CDR1 MNHNS, CDR2 SASEGT. This CDR3 comprises 13 residues. In nucleotides, the CDR3 is TGTGCCAGCAAACTGACAGGGCACGATGGCTACACCTTC. Its protein product is CASKLTGHDGYTF.

The chain couples TRBV6-6 to TRBJ1-3; possibly TRBD1 for D (5 bases). V dropped 6 bases and J dropped 0 bases, with 12 bases sitting between them. This CDR3 contains 15 residues. Per germline, CDR1 MNHNY and CDR2 SVGAGI (reference sequence). DNA for the CDR3: TGTGCCAGCAGCAAAACGGACAACTCTGGAAACACCATATATTTT. Protein product: CASSKTDNSGNTIYF.

V and J are TRBV18 and TRBJ2-7, with D maybe TRBD2 (5 bases). With 6 bases removed from V and 7 bases from J, the gap between germline ends came to 16 bases. Germline loops: CDR1 KGHSH, CDR2 LQKENI. This CDR3 has 13 amino acids. The CDR3 region is CASSPREGQEQYF. DNA of the CDR3: TGTGCCAGCTCCCCCCGTGAGGGTCAAGAGCAGTACTTC.

The V call is TRBV28, the J call TRBJ2-1; 10 nucleotides line up with TRBD2. Germline V gene sequence: CDR1 MDHEN, CDR2 SYDVKM. The CDR3 runs to 16 residues. Losses at the gene ends were 5 bases for V and 8 bases for J; bases not matched to a gene: 12. The DNA for the CDR3 is TGTGCCAGCAGTAGGCTCGGGGCTAGCGGGAGTGATGAGCAGTTCTTC. Translation gives CASSRLGASGSDEQFF. Using reference TRBV28 and TRBJ2-1 for the parts outside the CDR3, the full variable domain is DVKVTQSSRYLVKRTGEKVFLECVQDMDHENMFWYRQDPGLGLRLIYFSYDVKMKEKGDIPEGYSVSREKKERFSLILESASTNQTSMYLCASSRLGASGSDEQFFGPGTRLTVL.